Presented here are 20 T cell receptor beta chains from one specimen sequenced in a study of blood T cell repertoires in COVID-19 (dated by TCRdb to about 2020). Preparation of the library involved the immunoSEQ multiplex PCR assay. TCRdb retrieved this table from immuneACCESS and kept in-frame rearrangements only. Not all clones are present; in checked studies, unresolved V genes account for under half, and no reason is known for the remainder. The sample yields hundreds of thousands of clones; approximately 90% were counted once. The ten top clones hold 8% to 10% of the sample. Source material: PBMCs or T cells enriched from blood (not recorded which). The receptors derive from a man in his forties or fifties who had recovered from COVID-19.

This sequence joins TRBV5-8 and TRBJ1-5; TRBD1 matches at 11 bases. The junction had 8 bases not matched to a gene; V was cut back by 5 bases and J by 7 bases. The germline V gene encodes CDR1 SGHTS and CDR2 YDEGEE. The CDR3 runs to 15 residues. The CDR3 loop reads CASSHGQGATQPQHF. As DNA, the CDR3 is TGTGCCAGCAGTCATGGACAGGGGGCGACCCAGCCCCAGCATTTT.

The rearrangement uses TRBV6-5 and TRBJ2-7; possibly TRBD1 for D (5 bases). CDR1 MNHEY and CDR2 SVGAGI come from the germline V gene. Trimming stripped 7 bases from V and 0 bases from J, with 13 bases between. This CDR3 comprises 14 residues. The CDR3 loop reads CASTGLDNSYEQYF. In DNA, the CDR3 is TGTGCCAGCACCGGATTGGACAACTCCTACGAGCAGTACTTC.

The chain has TRBV4-1 and TRBJ1-2; no clear D gene. This CDR3 spans 14 amino acids. CDR1 MGHRA and CDR2 YSYEKL come from the germline V gene. Trimming cost V 1 base and J 4 bases, with 10 bases left between them. CDR3 loop: CASSQVSVGYGYTF. CDR3 bases: TGCGCCAGCAGCCAAGTGTCCGTCGGCTATGGCTACACCTTC.

The rearrangement uses TRBV11-2 and TRBJ1-2; TRBD1 matches 9 bases. Germline assignment: CDR1 SGHAT and CDR2 FQNNGV. The CDR3 is made up of 16 amino acids. The trim removed 5 bases at V and 3 bases at J, leaving 10 bases unmatched. CDR3 sequence reads: CASSATGTGSDYGYTF. DNA of the CDR3: TGTGCCAGCAGCGCGACCGGGACAGGGTCGGACTATGGCTACACCTTC.

The V and J genes are TRBV7-3 and TRBJ2-1; tentatively, D is TRBD1 (6 bases). The CDR3 totals 15 residues. Germline CDR1 SGHTA, CDR2 FQGTGA. With 5 bases removed from V and 4 bases from J, the gap between germline ends came to 15 bases. Here the CDR3 reads CASSTEMRGYNEQFF. The CDR3 DNA reads as TGTGCCAGCAGCACAGAGATGAGGGGGTACAATGAGCAGTTCTTC.

The CDR3 loop is CATGLGNTIYF. The CDR3 DNA reads TGTGCCACCGGACTTGGAAACACCATATATTTT. This rearrangement joins TRBV19 to TRBJ1-3, with no clear D. In germline, CDR1 is LNHDA, CDR2 SQIVND (reference sequence). Between the trimmed V and J ends, which lost 10 bases and 3 bases, there was a span of 7 bases. The CDR3 consists of 11 residues.

V and J are TRBV24-1 and TRBJ2-7, with D perhaps matching TRBD1 (6 bases). This CDR3 has 14 residues. Trimming shortened V by 5 bases and J by 4 bases, and 14 bases separated the two germline ends. Germline lookup yields CDR1 KGHDR and CDR2 SFDVKD. CDR3 DNA: TGTGCCACCAGTGGATCAGGGGATTGGTACGAGCAGTACTTC. Translating gives CATSGSGDWYEQYF.

This CDR3 reads CASSIPFYQPQHF. The CDR3 DNA reads as TGTGCCAGCAGTATCCCTTTTTATCAGCCCCAGCATTTT. The chain recombines TRBV28 with TRBJ1-5; D gene unclear. CDR3 length equals 13 residues. V was shortened by 5 bases and J by 5 bases, with 10 bases between the two germline ends. Looked up from germline, CDR1 is MDHEN and CDR2 is SYDVKM.

This chain links TRBV16 with TRBJ1-4, with D possibly TRBD1 on 6 matching bases. The CDR3 consists of 17 residues. Germline loops: CDR1 KGHSY, CDR2 FQNENV. Deletions cut 1 base from V and 3 bases from J, with 15 bases between. This CDR3 reads CASSQLSVGASNEKLFF. CDR3 sequence (DNA): TGTGCCAGCAGCCAATTATCGGTGGGGGCGTCTAATGAAAAACTGTTTTTT.

This clone appeared a single time. The rearrangement uses TRBV7-2 and TRBJ2-5; 10 positions agree with TRBD2. CDR1 and CDR2 from the germline V gene are SGHTA and FQGNSA. The CDR3 runs to 15 residues. With V trimmed by 7 bases and J by 0 bases, 5 bases remained unmatched. CDR3: CASTSLAGDQETQYF. In nucleotides, the CDR3 is TGTGCCAGCACCAGTCTAGCGGGGGACCAAGAGACCCAGTACTTC.

This rearrangement joins TRBV11-3 to TRBJ2-3; a possible D gene is TRBD2 (7 bases). The ends were cut back, 5 bases at V and 1 base at J, with 16 bases in the middle. CDR3 length: 16 residues. Looked up from germline, CDR1 is SGHNT and CDR2 is YENEEA. As DNA, the CDR3 is TGTGCCAGCAGCGCAGGGGAGGGACTCCGCACAGATACGCAGTATTTT. Protein product: CASSAGEGLRTDTQYF.

J is TRBJ2-1 and V is TRBV9, with a possible D match to TRBD1 (6 bases). Germline V gives CDR1 SGDLS, CDR2 YYNGEE. CDR3 length: 16 amino acids. With 0 bases removed from V and 7 bases from J, the gap between germline ends came to 17 bases. The CDR3 sequence is CASSVVGSGALNEQFF. The CDR3 nucleotides read TGTGCCAGCAGCGTAGTAGGGTCAGGGGCCCTAAATGAGCAGTTCTTC. The full variable domain, rest sourced from reference TRBV9 and TRBJ2-1, is DSGVTQTPKHLITATGQRVTLRCSPRSGDLSVYWYQQSLDQGLQFLIQYYNGEERAKGNILERFSAQQFPDLHSELNLSSLELGDSALYFCASSVVGSGALNEQFFGPGTRLTVL.

The count of this clone is one. CDR3 sequence (DNA): TGTGCCAGCAGCTTAGCTAGGGGCAATGAGCAGTTCTTC. This translates into CASSLARGNEQFF. This sequence joins TRBV7-6 and TRBJ2-1; possibly TRBD1 for D (5 bases). Trimming stripped 0 bases from V and 6 bases from J, with 6 bases between. The CDR3 sequence is 13 residues long. CDR1 is SGHVS, CDR2 FNYEAQ, per germline.

The sample holds one count of this clone. The CDR3 DNA sequence: TGCGCCAGCACTAACGGGGGGGCCGGCACAGATACGCAGTATTTT. Its protein product is CASTNGGAGTDTQYF. The chain carries TRBV10-2 and TRBJ2-3, with 8 bases fitting TRBD2. This CDR3 has 15 residues. In germline, CDR1 is WSHSY, CDR2 SAAADI. The V segment lost 7 bases and the J segment 1 base; nucleotides outside the gene matches: 7.

The V call is TRBV14, the J call TRBJ1-2; D gene unclear. This CDR3 spans 15 amino acids. CDR1 and CDR2 from the germline V gene are SGHDN and FVKESK. Between the trimmed V and J ends, which lost 1 base and 2 bases, there was a span of 11 bases. CDR3 residues: CASSQGLGTNYGYTF. The DNA for the CDR3 is TGTGCCAGCAGCCAAGGTCTGGGCACGAACTATGGCTACACCTTC.

This chain connects TRBV28 to TRBJ2-5; 8 positions match TRBD2. Germline V gene data show CDR1 as MDHEN and CDR2 as SYDVKM. The CDR3 covers 16 residues. Losses at the gene ends were 3 bases for V and 5 bases for J; bases not matched to a gene: 11. The CDR3 DNA reads TGTGCCAGCAGTTTCGGTGTAGCGGGAAATTCGGAGACCCAGTACTTC. Protein sequence: CASSFGVAGNSETQYF.

This clone was counted a single time. V gene TRBV4-1 combines with J gene TRBJ2-3, with a tentative D call TRBD1 (5 bases). The CDR3 loop spans 17 amino acids. Trimming took off 1 base at V and 2 bases at J, with 16 bases between the two ends. Germline V gene sequence: CDR1 MGHRA, CDR2 YSYEKL. CDR3 amino acids: CASSQVEDIASTDTQYF. CDR3 sequence (DNA): TGCGCCAGCAGCCAAGTCGAGGACATCGCCTCCACAGATACGCAGTATTTT.

This chain links TRBV2 with TRBJ2-3; D may be TRBD1 (6 bases). CDR1 is SNHLY and CDR2 is FYNNEI in the germline V gene. Trimming pared 4 bases from V and 0 bases from J, leaving 11 bases between. CDR3 length: 15 amino acids. CDR3 residues: CASSAGTSSTDTQYF. The CDR3 DNA reads as TGTGCCAGCAGTGCCGGGACATCTAGCACAGATACGCAGTATTTT.

The chain has TRBV19 and TRBJ2-2; 9 nucleotides line up with TRBD2. Trimming took 9 bases from V and 2 from J; bases not matched to a gene: 13. CDR1 LNHDA and CDR2 SQIVND come from the germline V gene (reference sequence). This CDR3 spans 17 amino acids. The CDR3 DNA reads TGTGCCAGCCTTATGGCGGCGGGGGGGTCAAACACCGGGGAGCTGTTTTTT. Amino acids: CASLMAAGGSNTGELFF.

In DNA form, the CDR3 reads TGCGCCAGCAGCTTCAACCCTGCCGGAGACAATGAGCAGTTCTTC. Protein: CASSFNPAGDNEQFF. The chain is built from TRBV5-1 and TRBJ2-1; D is uncertain. Germline V gene lookup returns CDR1 SGHRS and CDR2 YFSETQ. Trimming left V 2 bases short and J 5 bases short, with 14 bases between. This CDR3 region has 15 residues.